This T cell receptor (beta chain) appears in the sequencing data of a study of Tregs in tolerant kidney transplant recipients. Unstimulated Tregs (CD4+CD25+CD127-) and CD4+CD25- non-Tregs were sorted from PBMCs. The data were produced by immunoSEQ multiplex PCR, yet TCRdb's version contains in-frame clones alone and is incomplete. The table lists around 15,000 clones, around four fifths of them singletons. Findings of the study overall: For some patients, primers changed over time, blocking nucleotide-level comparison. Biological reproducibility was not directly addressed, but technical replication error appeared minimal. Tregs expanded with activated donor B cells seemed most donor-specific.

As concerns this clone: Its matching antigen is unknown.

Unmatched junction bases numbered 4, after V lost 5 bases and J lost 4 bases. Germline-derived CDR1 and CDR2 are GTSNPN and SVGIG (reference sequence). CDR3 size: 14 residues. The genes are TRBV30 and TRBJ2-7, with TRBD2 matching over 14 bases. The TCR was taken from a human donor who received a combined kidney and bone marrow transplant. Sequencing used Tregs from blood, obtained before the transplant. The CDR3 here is CAWGGLAGVYEQYF. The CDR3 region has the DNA TGTGCCTGGGGGGGACTAGCGGGAGTATACGAGCAGTACTTC.